This T cell receptor beta chain comes out of a study of CD8 T cells in ankylosing spondylitis. TCRdb fed the 5' RACE reads into MiXCR, producing one record per CDR3 protein. The sample carries fewer than 180,000 distinct CDR3 sequences, around two fifths recorded once. CDR1 and CDR2 (germline): MRHNA, SNTAGT. The CDR3 sequence is 13 residues long. V lost 6 bases, J lost 8 bases, and 16 bases lay in between. This TCR was recovered from a male donor with ankylosing spondylitis. The chain uses TRBV6-4 and TRBJ1-2; D ambiguous. The sample consisted of synovial fluid, either unsorted or a sorted T cell fraction (not recorded which). The CDR3 loop reads CASSPDGNWGYTF. The CDR3 coding sequence is TGTGCCAGCAGCCCCGACGGGAACTGGGGCTACACCTTC.